Below, one T cell receptor (beta chain) is given with its context. The age range of participants was about 18 to 89 years, with residence in 20 to 25 US areas. Two negative PCRs, clearance, or symptom resolution had been documented for recovered Cohort 3 donors. This specimen comes from a study of blood T cell repertoires in COVID-19. The wider study: Material from acute and convalescent COVID-19 was sourced from the United States, Italy and Spain. From T cells, B-cell-depleted T cells, or PBMCs came the material, which was cDNA or gDNA.

TCRdb's copy holds only in-frame clones and misses some; the assay was immunoSEQ multiplex PCR. Of around 300,000 clones listed, 87% are singletons. The sequence derives from a woman aged 25 to 39 who had recovered from COVID-19. Sequencing was carried out using PBMCs or T cells enriched from blood (not recorded which).

The CDR3 nucleotides read TGTGCCAGCAGTCCCCCAGGTCACAATGAGCAGTTCTTC. It translates to CASSPPGHNEQFF. This chain links TRBV6-5 with TRBJ2-1; D is uncertain. Trimming removed 5 bases at V and 5 bases at J, with 10 bases between. Germline assignment: CDR1 MNHEY and CDR2 SVGAGI. CDR3 size: 13 residues.